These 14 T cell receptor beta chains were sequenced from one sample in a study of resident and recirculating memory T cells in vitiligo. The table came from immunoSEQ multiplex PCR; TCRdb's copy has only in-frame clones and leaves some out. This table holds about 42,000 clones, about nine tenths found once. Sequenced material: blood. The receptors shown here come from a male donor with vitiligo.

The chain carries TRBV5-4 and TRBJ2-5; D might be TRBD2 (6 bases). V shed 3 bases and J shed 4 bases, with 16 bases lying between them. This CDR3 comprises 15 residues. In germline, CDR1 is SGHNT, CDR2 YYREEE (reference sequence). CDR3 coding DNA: TGTGCCAGCAGCTACCCCCAGGTGGGGGGAGAGACCCAGTACTTC. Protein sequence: CASSYPQVGGETQYF. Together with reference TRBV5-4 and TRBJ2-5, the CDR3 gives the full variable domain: ETGVTQSPTHLIKTRGQQVTLRCSSQSGHNTVSWYQQALGQGPQFIFQYYREEENGRGNFPPRFSGLQFPNYSSELNVNALELDDSALYLCASSYPQVGGETQYFGPGTRLLVL.

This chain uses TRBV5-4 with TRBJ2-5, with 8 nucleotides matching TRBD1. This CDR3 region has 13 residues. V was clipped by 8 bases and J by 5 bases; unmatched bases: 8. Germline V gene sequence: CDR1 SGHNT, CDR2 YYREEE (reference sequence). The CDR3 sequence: CASYIQGAETQYF. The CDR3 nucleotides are TGTGCCAGTTATATCCAGGGGGCCGAGACCCAGTACTTC.

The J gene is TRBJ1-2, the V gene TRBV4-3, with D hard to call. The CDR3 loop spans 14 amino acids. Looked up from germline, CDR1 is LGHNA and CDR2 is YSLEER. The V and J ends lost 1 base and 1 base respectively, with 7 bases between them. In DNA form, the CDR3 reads TGCGCCAGCAGCCAAGGTTCCAGTAACTATGGCTACACCTTC. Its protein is CASSQGSSNYGYTF.

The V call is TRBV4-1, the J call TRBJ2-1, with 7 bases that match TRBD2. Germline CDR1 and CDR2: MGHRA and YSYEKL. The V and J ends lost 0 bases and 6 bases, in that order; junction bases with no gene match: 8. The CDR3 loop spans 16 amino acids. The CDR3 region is CASSQEGGGWGNEQFF. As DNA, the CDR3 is TGCGCCAGCAGCCAAGAGGGCGGGGGATGGGGCAATGAGCAGTTCTTC.

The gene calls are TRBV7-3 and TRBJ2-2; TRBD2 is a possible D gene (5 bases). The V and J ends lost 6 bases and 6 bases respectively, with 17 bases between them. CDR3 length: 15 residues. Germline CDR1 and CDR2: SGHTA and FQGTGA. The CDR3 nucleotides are TGTGCCAGCAGACGGGGTGGAGGCAGCTCCGGGGAGCTGTTTTTT. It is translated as CASRRGGGSSGELFF.

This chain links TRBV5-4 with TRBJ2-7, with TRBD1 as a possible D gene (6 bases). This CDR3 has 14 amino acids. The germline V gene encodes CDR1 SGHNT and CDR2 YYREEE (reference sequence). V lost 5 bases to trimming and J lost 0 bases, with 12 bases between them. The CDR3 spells CASRLSTGSYEQYF. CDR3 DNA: TGTGCCAGCAGATTATCGACAGGCTCCTACGAGCAGTACTTC.

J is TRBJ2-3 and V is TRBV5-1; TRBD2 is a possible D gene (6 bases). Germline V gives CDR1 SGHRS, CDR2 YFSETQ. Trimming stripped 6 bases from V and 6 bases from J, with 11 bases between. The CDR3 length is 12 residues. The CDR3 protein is CASTLAGDTQYF. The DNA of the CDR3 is TGCGCCAGCACCCTGGCGGGGGATACGCAGTATTTT.

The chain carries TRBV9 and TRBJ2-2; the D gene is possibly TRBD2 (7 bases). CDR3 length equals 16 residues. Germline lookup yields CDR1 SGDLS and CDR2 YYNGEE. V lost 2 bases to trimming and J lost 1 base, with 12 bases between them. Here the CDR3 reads CASSVKGGGNTGELFF. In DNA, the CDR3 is TGTGCCAGCAGCGTGAAGGGAGGGGGGAACACCGGGGAGCTGTTTTTT.

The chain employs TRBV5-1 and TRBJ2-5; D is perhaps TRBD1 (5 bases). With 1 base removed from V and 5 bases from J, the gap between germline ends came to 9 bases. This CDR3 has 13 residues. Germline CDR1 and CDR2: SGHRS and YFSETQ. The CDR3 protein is CASSLHRSETQYF. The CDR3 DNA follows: TGCGCCAGCAGCTTGCACAGGTCGGAGACCCAGTACTTC.

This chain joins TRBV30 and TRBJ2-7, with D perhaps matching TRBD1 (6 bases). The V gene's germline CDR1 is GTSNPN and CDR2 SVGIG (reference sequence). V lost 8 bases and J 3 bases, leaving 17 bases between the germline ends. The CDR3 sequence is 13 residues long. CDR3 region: CAGTTGSSYEQYF. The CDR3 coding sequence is TGTGCCGGAACTACAGGGTCCAGCTACGAGCAGTACTTC.

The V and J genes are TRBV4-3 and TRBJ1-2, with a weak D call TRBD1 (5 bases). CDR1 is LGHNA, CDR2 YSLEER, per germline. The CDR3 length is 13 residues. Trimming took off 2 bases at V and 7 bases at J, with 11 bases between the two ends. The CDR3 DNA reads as TGCGCCAGCAGCCAAACATCCAGGGCTGGCTACACCTTC. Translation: CASSQTSRAGYTF.

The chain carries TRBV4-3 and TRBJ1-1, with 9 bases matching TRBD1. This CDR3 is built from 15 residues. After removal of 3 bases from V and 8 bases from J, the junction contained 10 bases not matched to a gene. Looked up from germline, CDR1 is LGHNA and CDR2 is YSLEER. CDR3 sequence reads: CASSQAGTGTVEAFF. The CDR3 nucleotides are TGCGCCAGCAGCCAGGCAGGGACAGGGACGGTCGAAGCTTTCTTT.

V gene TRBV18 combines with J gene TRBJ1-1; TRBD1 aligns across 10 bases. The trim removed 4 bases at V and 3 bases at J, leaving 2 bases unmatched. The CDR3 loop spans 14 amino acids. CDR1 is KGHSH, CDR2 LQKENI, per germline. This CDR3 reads CASSRQGAHTEAFF. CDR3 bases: TGTGCCAGCTCACGACAGGGGGCTCACACTGAAGCTTTCTTT.

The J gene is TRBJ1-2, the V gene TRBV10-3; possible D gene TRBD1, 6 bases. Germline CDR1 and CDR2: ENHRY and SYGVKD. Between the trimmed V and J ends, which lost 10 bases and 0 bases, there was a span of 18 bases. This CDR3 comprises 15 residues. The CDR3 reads CATLPQGFANYGYTF. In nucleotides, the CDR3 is TGTGCCACCCTACCACAGGGATTTGCTAACTATGGCTACACCTTC.